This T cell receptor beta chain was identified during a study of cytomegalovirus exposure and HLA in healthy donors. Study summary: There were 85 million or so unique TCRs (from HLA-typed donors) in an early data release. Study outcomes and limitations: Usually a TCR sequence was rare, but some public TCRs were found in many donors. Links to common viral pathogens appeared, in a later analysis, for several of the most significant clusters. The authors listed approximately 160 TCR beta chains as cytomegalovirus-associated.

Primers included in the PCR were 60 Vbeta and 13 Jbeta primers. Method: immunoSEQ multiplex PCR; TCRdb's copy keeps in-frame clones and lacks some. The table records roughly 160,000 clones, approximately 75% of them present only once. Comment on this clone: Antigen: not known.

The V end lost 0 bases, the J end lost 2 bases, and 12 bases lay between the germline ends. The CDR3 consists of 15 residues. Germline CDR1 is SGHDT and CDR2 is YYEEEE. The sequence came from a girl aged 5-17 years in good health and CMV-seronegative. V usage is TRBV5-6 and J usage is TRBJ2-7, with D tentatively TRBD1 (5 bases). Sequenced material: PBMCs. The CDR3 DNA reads TGTGCCAGCAGCTTGGACAACAGGTACCCCTACGAGCAGTACTTC. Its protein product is CASSLDNRYPYEQYF.